This is a list of T cell receptor beta chains from one sample in a study of blood T cell repertoires in COVID-19. The table came from immunoSEQ multiplex PCR; TCRdb's copy has only in-frame clones and leaves some out. Among fewer than 200,000 clones listed, around 90% were seen once. Sequencing used peripheral blood. The receptor set was obtained from a man aged 35 to 55 with active or convalescent COVID-19. Each CDR3 is given with its conserved first and last residue. D genes are given only for firm matches. Rows give clone size only sometimes, using once, few, many, or a class for an expanded clone.

v_call,j_call,d_call,clone_size,cdr3_aa
TRBV19,TRBJ1-1,-,-,CASSLGGGTEAFF
TRBV7-3,TRBJ2-3,-,-,CASSLDSITDTQYF
TRBV19,TRBJ2-1,TRBD1,-,CASTTGTGSHEQFF
TRBV28,TRBJ2-7,TRBD2,-,CASSLFGASGLSSYEQYF
TRBV5-4,TRBJ2-1,-,-,CASSTWTAQKQFF
TRBV24-1,TRBJ2-5,TRBD1,once,CATSDPRGPGETQYF
TRBV2,TRBJ1-5,-,-,CASSSGVSNQPQHF
TRBV4-2,TRBJ1-1,TRBD1,-,CASSVDRGTEAFF
TRBV5-6,TRBJ2-1,-,-,CASSLMRKTDNNEQFF
TRBV9,TRBJ2-1,TRBD2,-,CASSVGKRLAGGLDEQFF
TRBV10-3,TRBJ2-2,-,-,CAATGTGELFF
TRBV6-5,TRBJ2-7,TRBD1,-,CASSYPGTGLHEQYF
TRBV7-2,TRBJ2-2,TRBD1,-,CASSLALNRGRTGELFF
TRBV12-5,TRBJ1-4,-,-,CASGLVQAATNEKLFF
TRBV9,TRBJ1-1,-,-,CASSVAQGNTEAFF
TRBV6-2/TRBV6-3,TRBJ1-5,-,-,CASTPGGPNQPQHF
TRBV10-3,TRBJ2-2,-,-,CAISDLGAGGANTGELFF
TRBV18,TRBJ2-5,-,-,CASSPFKRGGVEETQYF
TRBV7-2,TRBJ2-3,-,once,CASSFPEPGLRADTQYF
TRBV5-1,TRBJ2-5,TRBD1,-,CASSSQGGIGETQYF
TRBV5-1,TRBJ2-7,-,-,CASSLSQVGNEQYF
TRBV6-5,TRBJ1-1,-,-,CASSYYSRTEAFF
TRBV19,TRBJ2-7,TRBD2,-,CASSPRTSGVNEQYF
TRBV19,TRBJ1-5,-,-,CASSWVVGDQPQHF
TRBV3-1/TRBV3-2,TRBJ2-1,TRBD2,-,CASSQEGLAGPGHNEQFF
TRBV5-1,TRBJ1-1,-,few,CASSFGGGTEAFF
TRBV6-4,TRBJ2-1,-,-,CASSEVLESGQFF
TRBV19,TRBJ1-4,-,-,CASSLQVKLFF
TRBV5-1,TRBJ1-1,-,-,CASSLETGTEAFF
TRBV30,TRBJ1-4,-,-,CAWKTQGVIGEKLFF
TRBV7-3,TRBJ2-1,-,once,CASSPRAPRAGYNEQFF
TRBV5-1,TRBJ2-3,TRBD2,-,CASSLYELADFSTDTQYF
TRBV10-3,TRBJ1-2,TRBD1,-,CAITTDRGMGGYTF
TRBV10-1,TRBJ2-7,-,-,CASSELRVSHEQYF
TRBV20-1,TRBJ1-4,-,few,CSASTDSGTNEKLFF
TRBV10-3,TRBJ2-7,TRBD1,-,CAISGTGGPSEQYF
TRBV5-1,TRBJ2-5,-,-,CASSLSGVNQETQYF
TRBV7-2,TRBJ1-6,-,-,CASSSPGSPLHF
TRBV28,TRBJ1-2,-,-,CASSPSGWIKNVGYTF
TRBV7-9,TRBJ2-7,-,-,CASSQSSGFWYEQYF
TRBV6-5,TRBJ2-3,TRBD2,-,CASSYRTSAGTDTQYF
TRBV3-1/TRBV3-2,TRBJ1-2,-,few,CASSQAPPDRTF